One sample yielded the 17 T cell receptor beta chains listed below, sequenced in a study of blood T cell repertoires in COVID-19. Measured with immunoSEQ multiplex PCR; TCRdb has only the in-frame clones, and not every one. Of about 210,000 clones in the sample, around four fifths are singletons; the top ten hold 8.2%. Sequenced input: peripheral blood. Receptors originate from a woman in her 50s with acute or convalescent COVID-19.

This chain links TRBV29-1 with TRBJ1-2, with D tentatively TRBD1 (6 bases). The CDR3 is made up of 14 amino acids. The V end lost 4 bases, the J end lost 0 bases, and 12 bases lay between the germline ends. The V gene's germline CDR1 is SQVTM and CDR2 ANQGSEA. This CDR3 reads CSVGQESSNYGYTF. For the CDR3, the DNA is TGCAGCGTTGGACAGGAAAGTTCTAACTATGGCTACACCTTC.

The chain links TRBV6-2 or TRBV6-3 to TRBJ1-1, with D possibly being TRBD1 (5 bases). The CDR3 extends over 15 amino acids. Germline values: CDR1 MNHEY, CDR2 SVGEGT. Trimming pared 2 bases from V and 3 bases from J, leaving 13 bases between. This chain's CDR3 is CASSYGGEGDTEAFF. Here the CDR3 DNA reads TGTGCCAGCAGTTACGGAGGGGAGGGAGACACTGAAGCTTTCTTT.

This sequence joins TRBV28 and TRBJ2-5, with D possibly being TRBD1 (5 bases). In germline, CDR1 is MDHEN, CDR2 SYDVKM. CDR3 length equals 15 residues. V dropped 2 bases and J dropped 5 bases, with 15 bases sitting between them. The CDR3 is CASSLQGAQAETQYF. CDR3 in DNA: TGTGCCAGCAGTTTACAAGGGGCGCAGGCGGAGACCCAGTACTTC.

The CDR3 region is CASSPSPQGNEQFF. The CDR3 bases are TGTGCCAGCAGCCCTAGCCCACAGGGCAATGAGCAGTTCTTC. J is TRBJ2-1 and V is TRBV11-2; TRBD1 is a possible D gene (6 bases). The CDR3 is 14 residues long. Per germline, CDR1 SGHAT and CDR2 FQNNGV. V lost 5 bases to trimming and J lost 6 bases, with 14 bases between them.

The V gene is TRBV28, the J gene TRBJ2-3; D remains unclear. The CDR3 runs 15 residues. Germline CDR1 and CDR2: MDHEN and SYDVKM. Trimming cost V 5 bases and J 2 bases, with 14 bases left between them. The DNA for the CDR3 is TGTGCCAGCAGTCCGGTGGGCCTACACACAGATACGCAGTATTTT. It yields the protein CASSPVGLHTDTQYF.

The chain carries TRBV3-1 (or the pseudogene TRBV3-2) and TRBJ2-3, with D tentatively TRBD2 (5 bases). The CDR3 is 13 residues long. Trimming cost V 4 bases and J 5 bases, with 10 bases left between them. The germline gives CDR1 LGHDT, CDR2 YNNKEL (reference sequence). CDR3 protein: CASSPPGVDTQYF. Here the CDR3 DNA reads TGTGCCAGCAGCCCGCCCGGGGTAGATACGCAGTATTTT.

The chain has TRBV27 and TRBJ2-1, with TRBD2 identical over 9 bases. CDR3 length: 17 amino acids. V shed 2 bases, J shed 4 bases, and the junction held 9 bases outside the gene matches. Germline loops: CDR1 MNHEY, CDR2 SMNVEV (reference sequence). The CDR3: CASSLRASGTSYNEQFF. The CDR3 DNA follows: TGTGCCAGCAGTTTAAGGGCTAGCGGGACGAGTTACAATGAGCAGTTCTTC.

The chain combines TRBV6-5 with TRBJ1-3, with D uncertain. The CDR3 covers 14 residues. Trimming removed 6 bases at V and 0 bases at J, with 9 bases between. CDR1 and CDR2 from the germline V gene are MNHEY and SVGAGI. CDR3 coding DNA: TGTGCCAGCAGACGCGGCCACTCTGGAAACACCATATATTTT. Amino acid sequence: CASRRGHSGNTIYF.

The J gene is TRBJ1-1, the V gene TRBV10-3; 8 bases are a match to TRBD1. Germline values: CDR1 ENHRY, CDR2 SYGVKD. V trimming: 6 bases; J trimming: 4 bases; junction bases outside the gene matches: 7. The CDR3 length is 14 residues. In nucleotides, the CDR3 is TGTGCCATCAGATACCAGGGGGCTGGCACTGAAGCTTTCTTT. Translating it yields CAIRYQGAGTEAFF.

The sample holds a few counts of this clone. The chain combines TRBV5-1 with TRBJ2-7; 7 bases are a match to TRBD1. The CDR3 has 15 residues. J was trimmed by 2 bases and V by 1 base; bases with no gene match: 6. The germline V gene encodes CDR1 SGHRS and CDR2 YFSETQ. The CDR3 DNA sequence: TGCGCCAGCAGCTTGAGACAGGGCCCTACCTACGAGCAGTACTTC. It specifies CASSLRQGPTYEQYF.

CDR3 loop: CASSNAGGFQETQYF. The CDR3 DNA reads TGTGCCAGCAGTAACGCTGGGGGCTTCCAAGAGACCCAGTACTTC. This chain uses TRBV6-2 or TRBV6-3 with TRBJ2-5, with D possibly being TRBD1 (6 bases). V lost 5 bases to trimming and J lost 1 base, with 14 bases between them. CDR1 is MNHEY, CDR2 SVGEGT, per germline. CDR3 length: 15 amino acids.

The chain uses TRBV5-1 and TRBJ2-7; 11 bases agree with TRBD2. The CDR3 has 16 residues. Per germline, CDR1 SGHRS and CDR2 YFSETQ. Germline trimming cut 7 bases from V and 3 bases from J; bases unmatched to any gene: 12. CDR3 in amino acids: CASGRVAGGTNYEQYF. The CDR3 DNA sequence: TGCGCCAGCGGTCGAGTAGCGGGAGGGACAAACTACGAGCAGTACTTC.

The rearrangement links TRBV12-3 or TRBV12-4 to TRBJ2-7, with 11 bases aligning to TRBD1. V dropped 8 bases and J dropped 3; count of bases not matched to a gene: 3. The CDR3 runs 13 residues. The CDR3 spells CASLGQGGYEQYF. In DNA, the CDR3 is TGTGCCAGCCTGGGACAGGGGGGCTACGAGCAGTACTTC.

The chain recombines TRBV5-4 with TRBJ2-7; perhaps TRBD2 as D (6 bases). The V gene's germline CDR1 is SGHNT and CDR2 YYREEE (reference sequence). The CDR3 extends over 14 amino acids. Trimming removed 2 bases at V and 4 bases at J, with 13 bases between. The chain's CDR3 is CASSFQAGPYEQYF. Here the CDR3 DNA reads TGTGCCAGCAGCTTTCAGGCGGGGCCGTACGAGCAGTACTTC.

V and J are TRBV27 and TRBJ1-2; 10 nucleotides agree with TRBD1. The CDR3 consists of 14 residues. CDR1 and CDR2 (germline): MNHEY, SMNVEV (reference sequence). The V and J ends lost 4 bases and 8 bases, in that order; junction bases with no gene match: 7. CDR3 nucleotides: TGTGCCAGCAGTTCCCGACAGGGGGCTCAGGGCTACACCTTC. Translated, it gives CASSSRQGAQGYTF.

The chain is built from TRBV5-1 and TRBJ2-3; 9 nucleotides match TRBD1. V shed 4 bases and J 3 bases; nucleotides not matched to a gene: 9. CDR1 is SGHRS, CDR2 YFSETQ, per germline. This CDR3 has 16 residues. The CDR3 is CASSAYRGPSTDTQYF. CDR3 nucleotide sequence: TGCGCCAGCAGCGCGTACAGGGGGCCTTCAACAGATACGCAGTATTTT.

This sequence joins TRBV7-6 and TRBJ1-2, with a weak D call TRBD1 (6 bases). Germline V gives CDR1 SGHVS, CDR2 FNYEAQ. This CDR3 has 16 amino acids. V was shortened by 5 bases and J by 3 bases, with 19 bases between the two germline ends. CDR3 nucleotide sequence: TGTGCCAGCAGCCCAGCCACCGGGGCAGGGGACTATGGCTACACCTTC. It translates to CASSPATGAGDYGYTF.